This T cell receptor beta chain was captured in a study of identical twins. TCRdb re-called the 5' RACE reads with MiXCR, one entry per CDR3 protein. The sample comprises 500,000 or so distinct CDR3 sequences, 14% of which are singletons, and about 0.97% rests with the top ten. CDR3 length: 15 amino acids. Trimming cost V 1 base and J 4 bases; bases outside gene matches: 3. Only a few counts were recorded for this clonotype. A further study also used this sample, focusing on yellow fever vaccine responses in identical twins.

Source material: CD4+ T cells sorted from blood. This clonotype was obtained from a woman aged 18-30 years in good health. The V call is TRBV12-3 or TRBV12-4, the J call TRBJ1-5; 8 bases are a match to TRBD1. The CDR3 spells CASSLGTGMNQPQHF. In DNA form, the CDR3 reads TGTGCCAGCAGTTTAGGGACAGGGATGAATCAGCCCCAGCATTTT.